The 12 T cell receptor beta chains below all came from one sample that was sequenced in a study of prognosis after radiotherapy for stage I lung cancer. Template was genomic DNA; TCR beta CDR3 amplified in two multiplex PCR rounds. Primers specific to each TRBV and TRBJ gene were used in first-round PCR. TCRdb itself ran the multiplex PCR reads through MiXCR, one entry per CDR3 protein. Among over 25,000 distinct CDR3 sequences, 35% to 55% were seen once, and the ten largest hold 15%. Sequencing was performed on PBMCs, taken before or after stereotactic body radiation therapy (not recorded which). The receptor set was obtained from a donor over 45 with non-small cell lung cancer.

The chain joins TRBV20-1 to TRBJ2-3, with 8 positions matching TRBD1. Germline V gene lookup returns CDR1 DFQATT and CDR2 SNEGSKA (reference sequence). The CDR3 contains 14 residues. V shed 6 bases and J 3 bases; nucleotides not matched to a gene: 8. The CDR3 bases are TGCAGTGCCTTACAGGGGGTCGGAACAGATACGCAGTATTTT. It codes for CSALQGVGTDTQYF.

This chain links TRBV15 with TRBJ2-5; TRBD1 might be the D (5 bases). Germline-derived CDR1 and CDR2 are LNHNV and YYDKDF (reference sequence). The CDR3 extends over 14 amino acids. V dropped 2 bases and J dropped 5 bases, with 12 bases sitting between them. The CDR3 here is CATSRYGAYETQYF. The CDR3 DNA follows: TGTGCCACCAGCAGATATGGGGCGTACGAGACCCAGTACTTC. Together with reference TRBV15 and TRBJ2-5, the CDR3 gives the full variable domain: DAMVIQNPRYQVTQFGKPVTLSCSQTLNHNVMYWYQQKSSQAPKLLFHYYDKDFNNEADTPDNFQSRRPNTSFCFLDIRSPGLGDTAMYLCATSRYGAYETQYFGPGTRLLVL.

CDR3 nucleotides: TGTGCCAGCAGCAGTAAGTGGGGGGCAAATCAGCCCCAGCATTTT. Translation gives CASSSKWGANQPQHF. V and J are TRBV6-1 and TRBJ1-5; D is perhaps TRBD1 (6 bases). CDR3 size: 15 residues. Germline CDR1 and CDR2: MNHNS and SASEGT. Trimming took off 6 bases at V and 4 bases at J, with 16 bases between the two ends.

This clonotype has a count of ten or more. The CDR3 loop reads CASSVRDSRNQPQHF. The CDR3 nucleotides are TGTGCCAGCAGCGTTAGAGACAGCCGCAATCAGCCCCAGCATTTT. V and J are TRBV27 and TRBJ1-5; D is perhaps TRBD1 (5 bases). This CDR3 has 15 amino acids. CDR1 and CDR2 from the germline V gene are MNHEY and SMNVEV (reference sequence). Trimming took off 6 bases at V and 2 bases at J, with 14 bases between the two ends.

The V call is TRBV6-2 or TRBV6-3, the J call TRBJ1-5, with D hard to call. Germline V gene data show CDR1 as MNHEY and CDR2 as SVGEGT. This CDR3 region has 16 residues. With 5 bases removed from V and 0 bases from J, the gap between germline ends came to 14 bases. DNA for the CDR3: TGTGCCAGCAGTGACCGGGCAGCTTATAGCAATCAGCCCCAGCATTTT. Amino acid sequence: CASSDRAAYSNQPQHF.

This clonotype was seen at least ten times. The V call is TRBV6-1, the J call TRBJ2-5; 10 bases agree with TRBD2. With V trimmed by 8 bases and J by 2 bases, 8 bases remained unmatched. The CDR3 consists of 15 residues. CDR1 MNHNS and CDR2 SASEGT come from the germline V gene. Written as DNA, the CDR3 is TGTGCCAGCCGGTTTAGCGGGGGGCAACAAGAGACCCAGTACTTC. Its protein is CASRFSGGQQETQYF.

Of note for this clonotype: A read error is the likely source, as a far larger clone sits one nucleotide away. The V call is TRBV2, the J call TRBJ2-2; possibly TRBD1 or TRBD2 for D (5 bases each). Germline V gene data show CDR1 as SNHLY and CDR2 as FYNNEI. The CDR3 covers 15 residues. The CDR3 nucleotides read TGTTCCAGCAGCTTCGCCCGGTGGGGGACCGGGGAGCTGTTTTTT. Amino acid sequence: CSSSFARWGTGELFF.

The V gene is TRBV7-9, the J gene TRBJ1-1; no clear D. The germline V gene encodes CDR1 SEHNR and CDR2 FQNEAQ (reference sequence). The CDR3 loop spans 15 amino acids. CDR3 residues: CAGSASGRTNTEAFF. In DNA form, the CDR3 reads TGTGCAGGCAGCGCAAGCGGACGGACGAACACTGAAGCTTTCTTT.

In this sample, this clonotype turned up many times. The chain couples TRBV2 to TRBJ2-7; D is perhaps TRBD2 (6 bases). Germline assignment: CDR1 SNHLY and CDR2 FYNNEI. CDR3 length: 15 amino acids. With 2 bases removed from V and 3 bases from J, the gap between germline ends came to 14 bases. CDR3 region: CASSEYPGAGYEQYF. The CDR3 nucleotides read TGTGCCAGCAGTGAATACCCAGGAGCGGGCTACGAGCAGTACTTC.

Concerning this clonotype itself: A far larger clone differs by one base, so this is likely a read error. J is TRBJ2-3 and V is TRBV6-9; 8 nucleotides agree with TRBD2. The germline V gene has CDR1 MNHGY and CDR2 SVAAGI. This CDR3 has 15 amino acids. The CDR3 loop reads CVSSFGGVSTDTQYF. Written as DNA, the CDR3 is TGTGTCAGCAGTTTCGGGGGGGTCAGCACAGATACGCAGTATTTT.

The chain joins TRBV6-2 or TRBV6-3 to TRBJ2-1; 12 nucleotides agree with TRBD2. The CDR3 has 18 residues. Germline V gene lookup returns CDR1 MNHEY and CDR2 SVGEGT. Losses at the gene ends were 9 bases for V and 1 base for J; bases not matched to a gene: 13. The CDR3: CARRRTSGTGISYNEQFF. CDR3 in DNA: TGTGCCAGAAGACGGACTAGCGGGACAGGAATTTCCTACAATGAGCAGTTCTTC.

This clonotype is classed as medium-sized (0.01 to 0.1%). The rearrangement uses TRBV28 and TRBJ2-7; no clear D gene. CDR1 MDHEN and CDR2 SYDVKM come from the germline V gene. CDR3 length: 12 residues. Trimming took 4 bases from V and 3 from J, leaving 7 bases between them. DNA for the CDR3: TGTGCCAGCAGTTCCAGATACTACGAGCAGTACTTC. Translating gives CASSSRYYEQYF.